Included here is one T cell receptor beta chain sequence, with context. The data were produced by immunoSEQ multiplex PCR, yet TCRdb's version contains in-frame clones alone and is incomplete. The sample lists roughly 260,000 clones; around nine tenths were seen once. The data were obtained in a study of blood T cell repertoires in COVID-19. The sequence derives from a woman younger than 30 who had recovered from COVID-19. Sequencing input: PBMCs or T cells enriched from blood (not recorded which).

The CDR3 spells CASSPDFYEQYF. CDR3 in DNA: TGTGCCAGCAGTCCGGACTTCTACGAGCAGTACTTC. The gene calls are TRBV11-2 and TRBJ2-7; perhaps TRBD2 as D (5 bases). Germline values: CDR1 SGHAT, CDR2 FQNNGV. Trimming removed 6 bases at V and 3 bases at J, with 9 bases between. This CDR3 comprises 12 residues.